The 27 T cell receptor beta chains below all came from one sample that was sequenced in a study of blood T cell repertoires in COVID-19. Clones were read by immunoSEQ multiplex PCR, and TCRdb kept only the in-frame ones, dropping some. The sample comprises about 400,000 clones, about nine tenths of which are singletons, and over 1.1% rests with the top ten. Material: peripheral blood. These receptors all stem from a woman aged 25-40 years with active or convalescent COVID-19.

This clone appeared a single time. The CDR3 DNA sequence: TGTGCCAGCAGCTTATCTTCAGGGGTGGGCGAGCAGTACTTC. This encodes CASSLSSGVGEQYF. The chain uses TRBV7-9 and TRBJ2-7; D possibly corresponds to TRBD1 (6 bases). V lost 2 bases to trimming and J lost 6 bases, with 14 bases between them. Germline V gives CDR1 SEHNR, CDR2 FQNEAQ (reference sequence). CDR3 size: 14 residues.

The chain uses TRBV2 and TRBJ1-1, with TRBD1 matching over 7 bases. The CDR3 covers 15 residues. V gave up 2 bases and J gave up 4 bases; unmatched junction bases: 7. Germline loops: CDR1 SNHLY, CDR2 FYNNEI. CDR3 DNA sequence: TGTGCCAGCAGTGAACCAGACAGGGTAGGCACTGAAGCTTTCTTT. It specifies CASSEPDRVGTEAFF.

The V gene is TRBV3-1 (or the pseudogene TRBV3-2), the J gene TRBJ2-4; 11 nucleotides line up with TRBD2. Germline V gene lookup returns CDR1 LGHDT and CDR2 YNNKEL (reference sequence). The CDR3 is 19 amino acids. The ends lost 1 base at V and 3 bases at J; junction bases unmatched: 11. The CDR3 loop reads CASSQVGLAGGGGKNIQYF. CDR3 in DNA: TGTGCCAGCAGCCAAGTTGGGCTAGCGGGAGGAGGGGGCAAAAACATTCAGTACTTC.

The genes are TRBV19 and TRBJ2-5; no clear D. This CDR3 contains 14 residues. The V and J ends lost 6 bases and 3 bases respectively, with 14 bases between them. Germline lookup yields CDR1 LNHDA and CDR2 SQIVND (reference sequence). The CDR3 spells CASSPTEKKETQYF. CDR3 DNA sequence: TGTGCCAGTAGCCCTACAGAGAAGAAAGAGACCCAGTACTTC.

Worth noting for this clone: The same CDR3 arises from other DNA sequences in this sample as well. CDR3 region: CASSPTGSNTEAFF. The CDR3 DNA reads TGTGCCAGCTCACCAACAGGATCTAACACTGAAGCTTTCTTT. The chain is built from TRBV18 and TRBJ1-1, with TRBD1 as a possible D gene (5 bases). V was trimmed by 2 bases and J by 2 bases, leaving 9 bases between them. Germline assignment: CDR1 KGHSH and CDR2 LQKENI. The CDR3 is 14 amino acids.

This clone was seen once. The rearrangement uses TRBV18 and TRBJ2-3; D uncertain. Germline CDR1 KGHSH, CDR2 LQKENI. The CDR3 contains 13 residues. V was pared by 3 bases and J by 11 bases, with 15 bases between. The CDR3 bases are TGTGCCAGCTCACCCTCCGACACAAGAAAGCAGTATTTT. Protein: CASSPSDTRKQYF.

This chain joins TRBV11-2 and TRBJ2-7; perhaps TRBD1 as D (6 bases). This CDR3 contains 16 residues. With 3 bases removed from V and 3 bases from J, the gap between germline ends came to 18 bases. CDR1 SGHAT and CDR2 FQNNGV come from the germline V gene. This CDR3 reads CASSLTGQFDIYEQYF. Written as DNA, the CDR3 is TGTGCCAGCAGCTTGACCGGACAGTTTGATATCTACGAGCAGTACTTC.

This clone appeared a single time. The chain joins TRBV6-4 to TRBJ1-2, with D tentatively TRBD1 (6 bases). The CDR3 runs 19 residues. CDR1 is MRHNA, CDR2 SNTAGT, per germline. The V end was cut by 2 bases, the J end by 5 bases, with 27 bases between. The CDR3 reads CASSDPGGGDAGSLYGYTF. CDR3 coding DNA: TGTGCCAGCAGTGACCCAGGAGGGGGGGATGCTGGTTCGTTATATGGCTACACCTTC.

The rearrangement joins TRBV9 to TRBJ2-1; possibly TRBD1 for D (5 bases). The V end lost 1 base, the J end lost 1 base, and 9 bases lay between the germline ends. The CDR3 contains 15 residues. Germline V gene lookup returns CDR1 SGDLS and CDR2 YYNGEE. CDR3 region: CASSVQGGSYNEQFF. CDR3 DNA sequence: TGTGCCAGCAGCGTACAGGGTGGTTCCTACAATGAGCAGTTCTTC.

The V call is TRBV7-2, the J call TRBJ1-5, with D unclear. The CDR3 spans 13 residues. The germline V gene encodes CDR1 SGHTA and CDR2 FQGNSA. V lost 2 bases to trimming and J lost 3 bases, with 5 bases between them. This chain's CDR3 is CASSLSNNQPQHF. The CDR3, as DNA: TGTGCCAGCAGCTTAAGCAACAATCAGCCCCAGCATTTT.

Points on this clone: An end of the junction does not agree with germline; a read error may underlie this. The rearrangement links TRBV6-5 to TRBJ1-3; the D gene is possibly TRBD1 (6 bases). Germline V gene lookup returns CDR1 MNHEY and CDR2 SVGAGI. The CDR3 has 14 residues. The CDR3 DNA follows: TGTGCCTGCAGACAGGACCTCTCTGGAAACACCATATATTTT. This sequence encodes CACRQDLSGNTIYF.

The chain joins TRBV15 to TRBJ2-6; D is undetermined. The CDR3 has 17 amino acids. Per the germline V gene, CDR1 is LNHNV and CDR2 is YYDKDF (reference sequence). Trimming removed 1 base at V and 0 bases at J, with 10 bases between. This CDR3 is CATSRARGDSGANVLTF. The DNA for the CDR3 is TGTGCCACCAGCAGAGCTCGCGGAGACTCTGGGGCCAACGTCCTGACTTTC.

This clone was found once. V usage is TRBV3-1 (or the pseudogene TRBV3-2) and J usage is TRBJ1-5; no firm D call. Germline values: CDR1 LGHDT, CDR2 YNNKEL (reference sequence). The CDR3 totals 15 residues. Trimming took off 0 bases at V and 2 bases at J, with 8 bases between the two ends. The CDR3 region is CASSQDPSGNQPQHF. CDR3 bases: TGTGCCAGCAGCCAAGACCCCAGCGGCAATCAGCCCCAGCATTTT.

As concerns this clone: The same CDR3 arises from other DNA sequences in this sample as well. This sequence joins TRBV3-1 (or the pseudogene TRBV3-2) and TRBJ2-7, with 11 bases lining up with TRBD2. CDR1 is LGHDT and CDR2 is YNNKEL in the germline V gene (reference sequence). Losses at the gene ends were 4 bases for V and 3 bases for J; bases not matched to a gene: 2. CDR3 length: 14 amino acids. The CDR3 loop is CASSPGTSGYEQYF. CDR3 DNA: TGTGCCAGCAGCCCAGGGACTAGCGGCTACGAGCAGTACTTC.

V gene TRBV6-2 or TRBV6-3 combines with J gene TRBJ2-3; unclear D gene. The length of the CDR3 is 14 residues. From germline, CDR1 is MNHEY and CDR2 SVGEGT. V shed 5 bases and J shed 0 bases, with 9 bases lying between them. CDR3 DNA: TGTGCCAGCAGTGTTTTGGCCAGCACAGATACGCAGTATTTT. Its protein product is CASSVLASTDTQYF.

The chain joins TRBV18 to TRBJ2-2; 9 nucleotides line up with TRBD2. Unmatched junction bases numbered 8, after V lost 3 bases and J lost 6 bases. The V gene's germline CDR1 is KGHSH and CDR2 LQKENI. This CDR3 comprises 16 residues. CDR3 DNA: TGTGCCAGCTCACCCTATTCTAGCGGGACTCCCGGGGAGCTGTTTTTT. Translated, it gives CASSPYSSGTPGELFF.

Remarks on this clone: The sample carries other DNA sequences with the same CDR3. The V call is TRBV5-1, the J call TRBJ1-2; unclear D gene. The CDR3 is 13 amino acids. Trimming pared 0 bases from V and 3 bases from J, leaving 6 bases between. In germline, CDR1 is SGHRS, CDR2 YFSETQ. In DNA, the CDR3 is TGCGCCAGCAGCTTGGGGGGAGACTATGGCTACACCTTC. Amino acid sequence: CASSLGGDYGYTF.

CDR3 nucleotide sequence: TGTGCCAGCAGTGCGGGTCCGGGACAACCTAATTCACCCCTCCACTTT. Translated, it gives CASSAGPGQPNSPLHF. This chain links TRBV27 with TRBJ1-6, with a weak D call TRBD1 (6 bases). There are 16 residues in the CDR3. Germline CDR1 is MNHEY and CDR2 is SMNVEV (reference sequence). Trimming took 5 bases from V and 6 from J, leaving 17 bases between them.

The V call is TRBV6-5, the J call TRBJ2-6, with D possibly being TRBD2 (7 bases). Trimming removed 5 bases from V and 1 base from J, with 9 bases in between. This CDR3 comprises 15 residues. Germline assignment: CDR1 MNHEY and CDR2 SVGAGI. CDR3 region: CASSRGGSGANVLTF. CDR3 coding DNA: TGTGCCAGCAGTAGGGGGGGATCTGGGGCCAACGTCCTGACTTTC.

This chain connects TRBV6-1 to TRBJ1-3, with 7 bases matching TRBD1. There are 14 residues in the CDR3. Germline lookup yields CDR1 MNHNS and CDR2 SASEGT. V gave up 3 bases and J gave up 4 bases; unmatched junction bases: 3. As DNA, the CDR3 is TGTGCCAGCAGTGAGACAGGGTTCGGAAACACCATATATTTT. Translation: CASSETGFGNTIYF.

CDR3 nucleotide sequence: TGTGCCAGCAGCTTAGGGGGTGGGTACGAAGGGGACACTGAAGCTTTCTTT. This codes for CASSLGGGYEGDTEAFF. This chain links TRBV7-9 with TRBJ1-1, with D possibly TRBD1 on 5 matching bases. This CDR3 spans 17 amino acids. Germline V gene data show CDR1 as SEHNR and CDR2 as FQNEAQ (reference sequence). V dropped 1 base and J dropped 3 bases, with 18 bases sitting between them.

V is TRBV29-1 and J is TRBJ2-5; the D gene is possibly TRBD1 (6 bases). This CDR3 region has 15 residues. Deletions cut 7 bases from V and 2 bases from J, with 20 bases between. From germline, CDR1 is SQVTM and CDR2 ANQGSEA. Here the CDR3 reads CSARHAGVPQETQYF. The CDR3 nucleotides are TGCAGCGCCCGGCATGCAGGGGTTCCACAAGAGACCCAGTACTTC. The full variable domain, with the rest looked up from reference TRBV29-1 and TRBJ2-5, is SAVISQKPSRDICQRGTSLTIQCQVDSQVTMMFWYRQQPGQSLTLIATANQGSEATYESGFVIDKFPISRPNLTFSTLTVSNMSPEDSSIYLCSARHAGVPQETQYFGPGTRLLVL.

V usage is TRBV9 and J usage is TRBJ2-1; 10 nucleotides line up with TRBD1. The V and J ends lost 4 bases and 4 bases, in that order; junction bases with no gene match: 8. The germline gives CDR1 SGDLS, CDR2 YYNGEE. This CDR3 comprises 16 residues. The DNA for the CDR3 is TGTGCCAGCAGCCCCCGCGGGACAGGGGATTACAATGAGCAGTTCTTC. This gives the protein CASSPRGTGDYNEQFF.

Here the CDR3 reads CAISVGVGEQFF. Here the CDR3 DNA reads TGTGCCATCAGTGTGGGCGTCGGTGAGCAGTTCTTC. This chain uses TRBV10-3 with TRBJ2-1; D unclear. The germline CDR1 and CDR2 sequences are ENHRY and SYGVKD. This CDR3 spans 12 amino acids. Trimming stripped 4 bases from V and 9 bases from J, with 10 bases between.

The rearrangement uses TRBV27 and TRBJ1-2; 7 bases are a match to TRBD1. The V gene end was trimmed by 8 bases and the J gene end by 4 bases; junction bases not matched to a gene: 4. Germline CDR1 MNHEY, CDR2 SMNVEV (reference sequence). The CDR3 consists of 12 residues. CDR3 nucleotides: TGTGCCAGCGGACAGGTGGGCTATGGCTACACCTTC. Translating it yields CASGQVGYGYTF.

This clone was seen once. The chain is built from TRBV2 and TRBJ1-5, with D maybe TRBD1 (5 bases). Per the germline V gene, CDR1 is SNHLY and CDR2 is FYNNEI. The CDR3 is 15 residues long. V gave up 3 bases and J gave up 7 bases, with 16 bases separating them. The CDR3 DNA is TGTGCCAGCAGTGACTCTCAGGGTTGGGTGCAGCCCCAGCATTTT. Its protein is CASSDSQGWVQPQHF.

The chain combines TRBV19 with TRBJ1-6; unclear D gene. Germline loops: CDR1 LNHDA, CDR2 SQIVND (reference sequence). This CDR3 is 15 amino acids long. V lost 5 bases to trimming and J lost 7 bases, with 15 bases between them. The CDR3 spells CASSLAGSWNSPLHF. DNA for the CDR3: TGTGCCAGTAGTCTTGCGGGGTCGTGGAATTCACCCCTCCACTTT. The variable domain in full, completed from reference TRBV19 and TRBJ1-6, reads DGGITQSPKYLFRKEGQNVTLSCEQNLNHDAMYWYRQDPGQGLRLIYYSQIVNDFQKGDIAEGYSVSREKKESFPLTVTSAQKNPTAFYLCASSLAGSWNSPLHFGNGTRLTVT.